This TCR beta chain is from a study of type 1 regulatory T cells. Overall study: T-allo10 is an in vitro-generated, Tr1-enriched CD4 T cell product specific for alloantigen.

Graft donor-derived T-allo10 cells were described as host-alloantigen-specific, anergic, and alloantigen-specifically suppressive. The germline V gene has CDR1 WSHSY and CDR2 SAAADI. This CDR3 contains 13 residues. The V gene lost 8 bases and the J gene lost 4 bases, with 15 bases spanning the gap. TCRdb re-analysed the reads in MiXCR, keeping a single row per CDR3 protein. Altogether fewer than 70,000 distinct CDR3 sequences are present, around 63% being singletons, with the ten largest covering about 7.3%. This clonotype appeared once. Its cognate antigen is unknown. The chain employs TRBV10-2 and TRBJ2-7, with D possibly being TRBD1 or TRBD2 (6 bases each). The sample consisted of cultured T cells, either the whole culture or a sorted T cell fraction (not recorded which). Subset noted: Tr1-enriched cell product generated in vitro against host alloantigens. This TCR was sampled from a human donor in good health. Here the CDR3 reads CASGWGAGYEQYF. Written as DNA, the CDR3 is TGCGCCAGCGGGTGGGGGGCAGGGTACGAGCAGTACTTC.